The TCR beta chain described here comes from a study of T-cell reconstitution after alpha-beta-depleted transplantation in children. Whole-study results and caveats: Hyperexpanded clones declined; after one year, newly produced T cells mostly supplied diversity. About two months after transplant, alpha-beta T cells reportedly came from several hundred expanded graft clones.

TCRbeta library construction was performed incorporating unique molecular identifiers. TCRdb ran MiXCR on the PCR reads and lists one entry per CDR3 protein. Counted here are fewer than 550,000 distinct CDR3 sequences, about an eighth occurring once; the ten biggest clones make up 12% to 15%. Remarks on this clonotype: Its antigen is undetermined.

After removal of 5 bases from V and 2 bases from J, the junction contained 20 bases not matched to a gene. The CDR3 runs 20 residues. CDR1 is DFQATT and CDR2 is SNEGSKA in the germline V gene (reference sequence). The starting material was PBMCs, mostly from graft donor cells, obtained 180 days after TCRalphabeta/CD19-depleted stem cell transplant. The chain uses TRBV20-1 and TRBJ2-7, with 14 bases fitting TRBD2. The sequence derives from a female patient aged 2 to 10 who had a stem cell transplant for aplastic anemia, so the T cells may come from the graft donor. CDR3 nucleotide sequence: TGCAGTGCTTTCCGCATCTTGACTAGCGGGAGGGCCCCCTACACCTACGAGCAGTACTTC. Protein product: CSAFRILTSGRAPYTYEQYF.